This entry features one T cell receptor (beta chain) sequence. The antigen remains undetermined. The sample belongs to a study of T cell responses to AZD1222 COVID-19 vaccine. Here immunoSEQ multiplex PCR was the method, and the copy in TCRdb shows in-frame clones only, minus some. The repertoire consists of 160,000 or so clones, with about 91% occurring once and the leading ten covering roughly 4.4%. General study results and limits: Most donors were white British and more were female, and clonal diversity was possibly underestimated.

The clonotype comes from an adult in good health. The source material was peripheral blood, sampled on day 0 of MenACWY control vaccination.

The CDR3 protein is CASSLGGAGTEAFF. The CDR3 nucleotides read TGTGCCAGCAGCTTGGGTGGGGCGGGCACTGAAGCTTTCTTT. The V call is TRBV5-4, the J call TRBJ1-1, with D perhaps matching TRBD1 (5 bases). Trimming left V 0 bases short and J 4 bases short, with 10 bases between. This CDR3 has 14 amino acids. The germline V gene has CDR1 SGHNT and CDR2 YYREEE (reference sequence).